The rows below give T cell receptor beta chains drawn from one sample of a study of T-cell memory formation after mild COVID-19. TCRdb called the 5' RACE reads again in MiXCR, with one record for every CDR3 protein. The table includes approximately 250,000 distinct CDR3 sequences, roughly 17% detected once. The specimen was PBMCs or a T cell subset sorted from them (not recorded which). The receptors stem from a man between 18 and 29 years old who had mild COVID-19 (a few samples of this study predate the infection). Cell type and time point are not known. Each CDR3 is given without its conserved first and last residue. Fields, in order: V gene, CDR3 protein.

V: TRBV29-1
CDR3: SVEDQDRPSGELF

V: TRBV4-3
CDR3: ASSREGSQITGELF

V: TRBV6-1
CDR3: VTDYGGGARSTDTQY

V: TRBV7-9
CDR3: ASSTSTGYDPTTEAF

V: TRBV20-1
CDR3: SATRELHQPQH

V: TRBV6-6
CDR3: ASSSSPRNQY

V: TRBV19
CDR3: ASSLDRGAGANVLT

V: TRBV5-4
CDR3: ASSPSRARRPYNEQF

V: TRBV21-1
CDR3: ASSLRLALNEQF

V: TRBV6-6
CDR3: ASSAQAGGPNEQF

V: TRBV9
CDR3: ASSATGLTGNTIY

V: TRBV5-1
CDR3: ASSLSGTGTYNEQF

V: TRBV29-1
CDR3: SVESAGGPDTQY

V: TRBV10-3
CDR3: AISVRGPNTGELF

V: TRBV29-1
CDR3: SVEDRSEGNHGYT

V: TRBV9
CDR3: ASSVDRGGFQETQY

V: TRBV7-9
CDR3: ASSLVSGGEQY

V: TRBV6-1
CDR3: ASSEGIANTQY

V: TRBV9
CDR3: ASRDRSTDTQY

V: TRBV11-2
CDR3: ASSTRTGGVGYT

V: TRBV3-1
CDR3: ASSQVAGVNTEAF

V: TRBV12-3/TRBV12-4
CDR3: ASSEDAGELF

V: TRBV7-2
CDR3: ASSLGGLDQETQY

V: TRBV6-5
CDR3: ASTGQGGKPQH

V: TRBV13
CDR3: ASSSLIAGALSADTQY

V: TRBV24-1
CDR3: ATSPTSGDLEQF

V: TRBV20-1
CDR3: SARVRVGREKLF

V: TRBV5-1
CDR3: ASSFGGAYEQY

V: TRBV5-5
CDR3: ASSFQSRGVLGETQY

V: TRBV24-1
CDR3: ATSGRLATDTQY

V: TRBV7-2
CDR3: ASSTGQGDTIY

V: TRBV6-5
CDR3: ASVRQGGNTEAF

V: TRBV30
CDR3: AWSAGETQY

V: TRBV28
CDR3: ASSQSGSSYNEQF

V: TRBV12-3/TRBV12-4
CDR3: ASSFSLSTEAF

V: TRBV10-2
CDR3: ASSGTGGTGELF

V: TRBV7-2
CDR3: ASRGTGDYNEKLF

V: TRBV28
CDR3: ASSLEGQQPQH

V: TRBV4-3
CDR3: ASSQEFSASGGDTQY

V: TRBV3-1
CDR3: ASSQDLGYNEQF

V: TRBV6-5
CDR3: ASSPPQGAGEKLF

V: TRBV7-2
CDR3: ASSSYNTDTYEQY

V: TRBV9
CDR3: ASSAPMGGQGSSGELF

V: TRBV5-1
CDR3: ASSAQGNTQETQY

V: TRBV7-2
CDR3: ASRYRLLDTDTQY

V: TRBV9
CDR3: ASSVGSGGDTQY

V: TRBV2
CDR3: ASRRGSQETQY

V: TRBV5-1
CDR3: ASSLEGPSYNEQF